These T cell receptor beta chains were read from a single sample in a study of spatial heterogeneity in lung cancer. TCRdb passed the 5' RACE reads through MiXCR, listing each CDR3 protein once. The table includes around 2,500 distinct CDR3 sequences, 5.8% detected once. Sequenced here: lung tumor tissue, sampled at surgery. The receptors shown here come from a male donor with early-stage non-small cell lung cancer. Each CDR3 is given with its conserved first and last residue. The D gene is left open where the match is weak. The listing skips clone size in some rows; elsewhere it reads once, few, many or a size class.

medium-sized	TRBD1	TRBV9	TRBJ1-4	CASSLGTGVQSNEKLFF	TGTGCCAGCAGCCTTGGGACAGGGGTCCAGTCTAATGAAAAACTGTTTTTT
few	TRBD2	TRBV4-2	TRBJ2-1	CASSQELAGGGYNERFF	TGTGCCAGCAGCCAGGAACTAGCGGGGGGAGGCTACAATGAGCGGTTCTTC
medium-sized	-	TRBV29-1	TRBJ2-1	CSVEGQAYNEQFF	TGCAGCGTTGAAGGTCAGGCTTACAATGAGCAGTTCTTC
many	-	TRBV20-1	TRBJ1-1	CSARDSFPGGAFF	TGCAGTGCTAGAGATTCGTTTCCGGGGGGAGCTTTCTTT
medium-sized	-	TRBV28	TRBJ2-7	CASSSPGTGTYEQYF	TGTGCCAGCAGTTCCCCCGGGACTGGGACCTACGAGCAGTACTTC
medium-sized	-	TRBV29-1	TRBJ1-1	CSVVDYSEAFF	TGCAGCGTTGTGGACTACTCTGAAGCTTTCTTT
-	-	TRBV7-9	TRBJ2-7	CASSFRDSQSYEQYF	TGTGCCAGCAGCTTCCGGGACTCTCAGTCCTACGAGCAGTACTTC
medium-sized	-	TRBV12-2	TRBJ2-2	CASRSRTGSNTGELFF	TGTGCAAGTCGCTCAAGGACAGGGTCGAACACCGGGGAGCTGTTTTTT
medium-sized	-	TRBV6-1	TRBJ2-5	CASSEGGSPGETQYF	TGTGCCAGCAGTGAAGGGGGCAGTCCAGGAGAGACCCAGTACTTC
medium-sized	-	TRBV29-1	TRBJ2-7	CSVEDWREGGYEQYF	TGCAGCGTTGAAGACTGGAGAGAGGGTGGGTACGAGCAGTACTTC
medium-sized	-	TRBV24-1	TRBJ2-1	CATSDTKSSYNEQFF	TGTGCCACCAGTGATACCAAGAGCTCCTACAATGAGCAGTTCTTC
-	-	TRBV4-1	TRBJ1-5	CASSQGQDSNQPQHF	TGCGCCAGCAGCCAAGGTCAGGATAGCAATCAGCCCCAGCATTTT
medium-sized	-	TRBV2	TRBJ1-2	CASSNKATSLGYTF	TGTGCCAGCAGTAACAAGGCCACCTCTCTGGGCTACACCTTC
medium-sized	-	TRBV20-1	TRBJ2-3	CSARGDTRGRDTQYF	TGCAGTGCGAGAGGGGACACCCGAGGAAGGGATACGCAGTATTTT
medium-sized	TRBD1	TRBV6-2/TRBV6-3	TRBJ2-7	CASSPDRGISYEQYF	TGTGCCAGCAGTCCGGACAGGGGAATCTCCTACGAGCAGTACTTC
medium-sized	TRBD2	TRBV18	TRBJ2-7	CASSPPTGAGVGEQYF	TGTGCCAGCTCACCACCTACAGGAGCGGGAGTGGGCGAGCAGTACTTC
medium-sized	-	TRBV11-2	TRBJ2-5	CASSLGQTTQETQYF	TGTGCCAGCAGCTTAGGCCAGACCACCCAAGAGACCCAGTACTTC
medium-sized	-	TRBV7-3	TRBJ2-3	CASSPMVRTDTQYF	TGTGCCAGCAGCCCAATGGTTAGGACAGATACGCAGTATTTT
medium-sized	TRBD1	TRBV29-1	TRBJ2-7	CSVLPGQGPSEQYF	TGCAGCGTTTTGCCGGGACAGGGGCCCAGCGAGCAGTACTTC
many	TRBD1	TRBV7-9	TRBJ1-6	CASSSGTGANSPLHF	TGTGCCAGCAGCTCAGGGACAGGGGCAAATTCACCCCTCCACTTT
many	TRBD2	TRBV7-3	TRBJ2-1	CASSPSSGGNNEQFF	TGTGCCAGCAGCCCATCTAGCGGGGGCAACAATGAGCAGTTCTTC
medium-sized	TRBD2	TRBV18	TRBJ2-1	CASSEGLADNEQFF	TGTGCCAGCTCAGAGGGACTAGCGGACAATGAGCAGTTCTTC
medium-sized	-	TRBV29-1	TRBJ1-1	CSVMTAQAFF	TGCAGCGTTATGACAGCCCAAGCTTTCTTT
medium-sized	TRBD2	TRBV7-2	TRBJ2-3	CASSLAVLIGSGGGTQYF	TGTGCCAGCAGCTTAGCGGTACTGATAGGGAGCGGGGGCGGCACGCAGTATTTT
medium-sized	TRBD2	TRBV4-1	TRBJ2-5	CASSHGTSGGQETQYF	TGCGCCAGCAGCCATGGGACTAGCGGGGGACAAGAGACCCAGTACTTC
medium-sized	-	TRBV5-1	TRBJ2-7	CASSLAETGPGSREQYF	TGCGCCAGCAGCTTGGCCGAAACAGGGCCCGGATCACGCGAGCAGTACTTC
medium-sized	TRBD2	TRBV27	TRBJ2-7	CASSLSPSGYEQYF	TGTGCCAGCAGTTTATCGCCTAGCGGATACGAGCAGTACTTC
medium-sized	-	TRBV20-1	TRBJ2-5	CSAWKGTQYF	TGCAGTGCTTGGAAAGGGACCCAGTACTTC
-	-	TRBV6-5	TRBJ1-3	CASSYSQRVGSGGNTIYF	TGTGCCAGCAGTTACTCCCAGAGGGTCGGATCTGGAGGAAACACCATATATTTT